This T cell receptor (beta chain) comes out of a study of OX40 agonist ivuxolimab in advanced cancers. Broader study findings: Researchers did not determine the expanded peripheral T cells' antigen specificity.

In regard to this clone: What it recognizes is unknown.

CDR3 size: 15 residues. Per germline, CDR1 SGHRS and CDR2 YFSETQ. V was pared by 0 bases and J by 6 bases, with 13 bases between. The repertoire was sequenced with immunoSEQ multiplex PCR; TCRdb's copy has only in-frame clones and lacks some. Of tens of thousands of clones listed, roughly 86% are singletons. Here the sequenced sample was CD4+ or CD8+ T cells sorted from blood, taken in a trial of the OX40 agonist ivuxolimab. The sequence came from an adult with an advanced solid tumor such as melanoma, head and neck, liver or kidney cancer. J is TRBJ2-4 and V is TRBV5-1; D uncertain. The CDR3: CASSLEQKAGNIQYF. In nucleotides, the CDR3 is TGCGCCAGCAGCTTGGAACAGAAAGCAGGAAACATTCAGTACTTC.